This TCR beta chain was recovered during a study of graft-versus-host responses after intestinal transplantation. Looking at the study overall: Each of the recipients got a multivisceral, liver-intestinal, or isolated intestinal transplant. Every transplant recipient was induced with anti-thymocyte globulin, then maintained on tacrolimus and steroids for around 3 years.

Measured with immunoSEQ multiplex PCR; TCRdb has only the in-frame clones, and not every one. Of over 100,000 clones listed, 85% to 95% are singletons. The CDR3 is 19 residues long. Losses at the gene ends were 2 bases for V and 3 bases for J; bases not matched to a gene: 9. Germline V gene sequence: CDR1 MDHEN, CDR2 SYDVKM. As to this clone: Its cognate antigen is unknown.

The sequences come from unstimulated CD8+ T cells sorted from spleen or lymph node cells, collected before transplant. The chain combines TRBV28 with TRBJ2-3, with TRBD2 matching 15 bases. This sequence was found in a human donor who was the organ donor for an intestinal transplant. The CDR3 is CASSLNSRTSGRVTDTQYF. The CDR3 nucleotides read TGTGCCAGCAGTTTAAATTCCCGGACTAGCGGGAGGGTTACAGATACGCAGTATTTT. Looking up the rest from reference TRBV28 and TRBJ2-3 gives the full variable domain: DVKVTQSSRYLVKRTGEKVFLECVQDMDHENMFWYRQDPGLGLRLIYFSYDVKMKEKGDIPEGYSVSREKKERFSLILESASTNQTSMYLCASSLNSRTSGRVTDTQYFGPGTRLTVL.